What follows are 17 T cell receptor beta chains derived from one specimen sequenced in a study of early T cells in non-severe SARS-CoV-2 infection. TCRdb fed the 5' RACE reads into MiXCR, producing one record per CDR3 protein. The sample holds 60,000 or so distinct CDR3 sequences; around 13% are singletons and the top ten take 4% to 5%. Sequencing was done on a sample of whole blood. The receptor source for this set is an adult who was a healthcare worker with PCR-confirmed SARS-CoV-2 infection or an uninfected control (not recorded which).

This clonotype was observed at least ten times. This chain uses TRBV3-1 with TRBJ2-1; 10 nucleotides match TRBD2. CDR3 size: 16 residues. J was trimmed by 6 bases and V by 0 bases; bases with no gene match: 5. In germline, CDR1 is LGHDT, CDR2 YNNKEL (reference sequence). The CDR3 DNA reads as TGTGCCAGCAGCCAAGATCGTCTAGCGGGGGTCAATGAGCAGTTCTTC. It translates to CASSQDRLAGVNEQFF.

This clonotype was seen repeatedly, ten times or more. This chain connects TRBV28 to TRBJ2-6; D ambiguous. Per germline, CDR1 MDHEN and CDR2 SYDVKM. The CDR3 extends over 15 amino acids. The ends were cut back, 6 bases at V and 0 bases at J, with 9 bases in the middle. For the CDR3, the DNA is TGTGCCAGCAGCCGACCGGTCTCTGGGGCCAACGTCCTGACTTTC. Translation: CASSRPVSGANVLTF.

At least ten counts were recorded for this clonotype. Its ends do not fully match the called genes, so a read error is possible. The V gene is TRBV20-1, the J gene TRBJ1-5, with a weak D call TRBD1 (6 bases). This CDR3 spans 16 amino acids. Germline lookup yields CDR1 DFQATT and CDR2 SNEGSKA (reference sequence). Written as DNA, the CDR3 is TGCAGTGCAAGAGTCGGCACGACAGGTAACAATCAGCCCCAGCATTTT. Protein sequence: CSARVGTTGNNQPQHF.

This clonotype was observed a few times. The rearrangement joins TRBV6-1 to TRBJ2-7; D not resolved. Germline loops: CDR1 MNHNS, CDR2 SASEGT. This CDR3 is 15 amino acids long. V lost 4 bases and J lost 4, with 17 bases in between. This CDR3 is CASSGQLLGRYEQYF. For the CDR3, the DNA is TGTGCCAGCAGTGGCCAGCTCCTAGGCCGGTACGAGCAGTACTTC.

This rearrangement joins TRBV7-9 to TRBJ2-1; D remains unclear. The CDR3 spans 14 residues. CDR1 is SEHNR and CDR2 is FQNEAQ in the germline V gene (reference sequence). Trimming removed 0 bases from V and 6 bases from J, with 9 bases in between. The CDR3 bases are TGTGCCAGCAGCTTAGCGCGGCAGGCCAATGAGCAGTTCTTC. This gives the protein CASSLARQANEQFF.

This clonotype showed up just a few times. The chain has TRBV20-1 and TRBJ1-6, with 9 bases fitting TRBD1. The trim removed 3 bases at V and 3 bases at J, leaving 9 bases unmatched. This CDR3 has 17 residues. Germline V CDR1 and CDR2: DFQATT, SNEGSKA (reference sequence). Here the CDR3 DNA reads TGCAGTGCTAGGGGACAGGGTGTGAGTTTCTATAATTCACCCCTCCACTTT. It yields the protein CSARGQGVSFYNSPLHF.

There are many counts of this clonotype. V usage is TRBV11-2 and J usage is TRBJ2-2, with D tentatively TRBD2 (5 bases). There are 13 residues in the CDR3. V shed 4 bases and J shed 4 bases, with 7 bases lying between them. CDR1 SGHAT and CDR2 FQNNGV come from the germline V gene. The CDR3 reads CASSWTLTGELFF. CDR3 coding DNA: TGTGCCAGCAGCTGGACTCTCACCGGGGAGCTGTTTTTT.

This clonotype was recorded only once. The chain links TRBV28 to TRBJ1-1; no reliable D call. Trimming took 7 bases from V and 2 from J, leaving 14 bases between them. CDR1 MDHEN and CDR2 SYDVKM come from the germline V gene. The CDR3 is 14 residues long. CDR3 sequence: CASTPHGTNTEAFF. The CDR3 DNA reads TGTGCCAGCACCCCACATGGCACTAACACTGAAGCTTTCTTT.

This clonotype was detected ten times or more. The genes are TRBV11-2 and TRBJ2-1, with D unclear. Germline V CDR1 and CDR2: SGHAT, FQNNGV. The V and J ends lost 5 bases and 5 bases respectively, with 13 bases between them. The CDR3 extends over 14 amino acids. CDR3 sequence (DNA): TGTGCCAGCAGCCCAACCCGCGGCCACAATGAGCAGTTCTTC. The encoded protein is CASSPTRGHNEQFF.

At least ten counts were recorded for this clonotype. The chain couples TRBV7-6 to TRBJ2-7; TRBD1 might be the D (6 bases). The CDR3 is made up of 15 amino acids. V was clipped by 3 bases and J by 0 bases, with 12 bases between them. Per the germline V gene, CDR1 is SGHVS and CDR2 is FNYEAQ. CDR3 coding DNA: TGTGCCAGCAGCTTGGAACAGGGTTTCTCCTACGAGCAGTACTTC. The encoded protein is CASSLEQGFSYEQYF.

The chain is built from TRBV4-1 and TRBJ2-5, with D perhaps being TRBD1 or TRBD2 (6 bases each). V was trimmed by 1 base and J by 5 bases, leaving 11 bases between them. The CDR3 consists of 14 residues. Germline loops: CDR1 MGHRA, CDR2 YSYEKL. The DNA of the CDR3 is TGCGCCAGCAGCCAAGCGGGGGCGCGTGAGACCCAGTACTTC. It yields the protein CASSQAGARETQYF.

This clonotype was seen just once. This chain joins TRBV11-2 and TRBJ1-2; D uncertain. Trimming removed 1 base from V and 4 bases from J, with 10 bases in between. Germline V gene sequence: CDR1 SGHAT, CDR2 FQNNGV. This CDR3 comprises 14 residues. The CDR3 is CASSLGEFGYGYTF. In nucleotides, the CDR3 is TGTGCCAGCAGCTTAGGGGAGTTCGGCTATGGCTACACCTTC.

The sample holds many counts of this clonotype. The chain links TRBV7-2 to TRBJ2-1, with 8 bases matching TRBD2. The germline gives CDR1 SGHTA, CDR2 FQGNSA. CDR3 length: 15 amino acids. Losses at the gene ends were 6 bases for V and 0 bases for J; bases not matched to a gene: 4. The CDR3 protein is CASSSGASSYNEQFF. In DNA, the CDR3 is TGTGCCAGCAGTAGCGGGGCTAGCTCCTACAATGAGCAGTTCTTC.

This chain links TRBV7-8 with TRBJ2-1; D may be TRBD1 (5 bases). Looked up from germline, CDR1 is SGHVS and CDR2 is FQNEAQ. This CDR3 is built from 13 residues. Trimming took off 0 bases at V and 8 bases at J, with 8 bases between the two ends. CDR3 amino acids: CASSLAGPHEQFF. The CDR3 region has the DNA TGTGCCAGCAGCTTAGCGGGGCCCCATGAGCAGTTCTTC.

This clonotype has ten or more counts. V is TRBV12-3 or TRBV12-4 and J is TRBJ1-2; tentative D call: TRBD1 (6 bases). V was pared by 6 bases and J by 12 bases, with 20 bases between. This CDR3 comprises 13 residues. The CDR3 DNA reads TGTGCCAGCAGGGAGGGGGGAGCCTCCTATAACACCTTC. This encodes CASREGGASYNTF.

Notes on this clonotype: The germline gene is not matched at one end of the junction; a read error may be the cause. The chain employs TRBV7-7 and TRBJ2-3; 10 positions match TRBD1. The germline gives CDR1 SSHAT, CDR2 FNYEAQ (reference sequence). The CDR3 runs 15 residues. The CDR3, as DNA: TGTGCTAGCAGCTTAGCCTTGGGACAGGGGATCGGTTCGTATTTT. Translation: CASSLALGQGIGSYF.

This clonotype was seen more than once but under ten times. The gene calls are TRBV7-2 and TRBJ2-1, with D perhaps TRBD1 (5 bases). This CDR3 has 15 amino acids. Trimming took off 2 bases at V and 5 bases at J, with 13 bases between the two ends. Germline values: CDR1 SGHTA, CDR2 FQGNSA. The CDR3 here is CASSLITGFHNEQFF. DNA for the CDR3: TGTGCCAGCAGCTTAATAACAGGCTTCCACAATGAGCAGTTCTTC.